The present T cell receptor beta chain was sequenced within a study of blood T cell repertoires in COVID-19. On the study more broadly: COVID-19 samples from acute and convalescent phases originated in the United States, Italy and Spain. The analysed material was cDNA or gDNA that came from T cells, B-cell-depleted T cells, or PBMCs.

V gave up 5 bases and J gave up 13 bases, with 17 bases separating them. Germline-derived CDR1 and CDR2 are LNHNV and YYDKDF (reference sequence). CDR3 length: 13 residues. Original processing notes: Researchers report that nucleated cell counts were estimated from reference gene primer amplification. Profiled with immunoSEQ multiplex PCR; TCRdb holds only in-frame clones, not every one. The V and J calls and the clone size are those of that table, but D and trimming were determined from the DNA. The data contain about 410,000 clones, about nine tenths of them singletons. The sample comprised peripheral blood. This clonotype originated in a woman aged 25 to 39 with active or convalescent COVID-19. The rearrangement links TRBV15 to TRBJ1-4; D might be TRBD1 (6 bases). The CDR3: CATSGRDNVVLFF. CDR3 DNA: TGTGCCACCAGCGGCCGGGACAATGTGGTACTGTTTTTT.